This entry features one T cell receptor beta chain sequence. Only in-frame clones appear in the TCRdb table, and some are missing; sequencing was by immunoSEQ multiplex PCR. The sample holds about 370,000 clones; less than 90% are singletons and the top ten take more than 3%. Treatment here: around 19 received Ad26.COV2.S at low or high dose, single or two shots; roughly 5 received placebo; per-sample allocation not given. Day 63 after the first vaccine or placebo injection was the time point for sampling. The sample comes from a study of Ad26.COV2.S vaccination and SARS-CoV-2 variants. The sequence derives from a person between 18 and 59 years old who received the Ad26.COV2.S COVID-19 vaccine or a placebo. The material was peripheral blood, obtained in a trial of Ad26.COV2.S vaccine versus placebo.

The CDR3 nucleotides are TGTGCCAGCTCACAACGAGACAGTTACGAGCAGTACTTC. Protein sequence: CASSQRDSYEQYF. This chain uses TRBV18 with TRBJ2-7; possible D gene TRBD1, 5 bases. V was trimmed by 4 bases and J by 4 bases, leaving 11 bases between them. CDR3 length equals 13 residues. From germline, CDR1 is KGHSH and CDR2 LQKENI.